This TCR beta chain comes out of a study of blood T cell repertoires in COVID-19. Sequencing used immunoSEQ multiplex PCR; TCRdb keeps in-frame clones, though not all of them. The data hold fewer than 110,000 clones, with about 90% observed a single time. The TCR originated in a man in his forties or fifties with active or convalescent COVID-19. Sample: peripheral blood.

The CDR3 region has the DNA TGTGCCAGCAGCCTACTGGACAATGAGCAGTTCTTC. Residues: CASSLLDNEQFF. The rearrangement links TRBV5-6 to TRBJ2-1; no firm D call. The CDR3 is 12 residues long. Germline CDR1 and CDR2: SGHDT and YYEEEE. Between the trimmed V and J ends, which lost 4 bases and 5 bases, there was a span of 7 bases.